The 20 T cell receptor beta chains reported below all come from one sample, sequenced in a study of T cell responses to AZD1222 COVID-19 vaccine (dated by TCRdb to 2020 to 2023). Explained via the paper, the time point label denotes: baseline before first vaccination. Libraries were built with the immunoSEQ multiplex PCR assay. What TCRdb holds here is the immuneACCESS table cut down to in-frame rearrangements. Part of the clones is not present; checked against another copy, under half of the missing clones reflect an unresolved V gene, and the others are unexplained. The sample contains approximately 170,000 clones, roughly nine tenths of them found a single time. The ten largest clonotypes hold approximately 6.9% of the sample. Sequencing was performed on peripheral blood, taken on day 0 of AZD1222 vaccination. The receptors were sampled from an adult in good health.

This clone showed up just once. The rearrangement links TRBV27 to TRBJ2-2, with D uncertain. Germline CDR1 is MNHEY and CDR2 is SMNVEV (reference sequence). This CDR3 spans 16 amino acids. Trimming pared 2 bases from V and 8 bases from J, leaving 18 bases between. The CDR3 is CASSLRQEPRSGELFF. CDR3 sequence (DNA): TGTGCCAGCAGTTTAAGGCAGGAACCTAGGTCGGGGGAGCTGTTTTTT.

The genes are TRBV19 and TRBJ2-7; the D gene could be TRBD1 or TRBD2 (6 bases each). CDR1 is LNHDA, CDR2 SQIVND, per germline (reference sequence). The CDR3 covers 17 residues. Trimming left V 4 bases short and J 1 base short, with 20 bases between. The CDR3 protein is CASSKASGGLRSYEQYF. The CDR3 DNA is TGTGCCAGTAGTAAAGCCTCCGGGGGCCTTAGGTCCTACGAGCAGTACTTC.

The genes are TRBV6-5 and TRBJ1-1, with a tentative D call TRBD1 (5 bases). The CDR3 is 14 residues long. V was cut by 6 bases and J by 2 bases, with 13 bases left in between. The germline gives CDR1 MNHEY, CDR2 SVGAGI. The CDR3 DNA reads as TGTGCCAGCAGCCCCGATTGGGGCAACACTGAAGCTTTCTTT. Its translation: CASSPDWGNTEAFF.

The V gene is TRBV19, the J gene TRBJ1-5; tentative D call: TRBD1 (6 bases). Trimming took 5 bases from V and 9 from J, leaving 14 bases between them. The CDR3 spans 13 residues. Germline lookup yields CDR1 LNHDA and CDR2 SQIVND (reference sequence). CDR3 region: CASSGRGARPQHF. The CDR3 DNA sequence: TGTGCCAGTAGTGGCCGGGGGGCTAGGCCCCAGCATTTT. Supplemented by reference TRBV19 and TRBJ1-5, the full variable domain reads DGGITQSPKYLFRKEGQNVTLSCEQNLNHDAMYWYRQDPGQGLRLIYYSQIVNDFQKGDIAEGYSVSREKKESFPLTVTSAQKNPTAFYLCASSGRGARPQHFGDGTRLSIL.

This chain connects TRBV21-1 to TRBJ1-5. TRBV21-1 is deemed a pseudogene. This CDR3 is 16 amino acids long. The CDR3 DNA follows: TGTGCCAGCAGCACCTATTTCGGGGGTAGAAATCAGCCCCAGCATTTT. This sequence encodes CASSTYFGGRNQPQHF.

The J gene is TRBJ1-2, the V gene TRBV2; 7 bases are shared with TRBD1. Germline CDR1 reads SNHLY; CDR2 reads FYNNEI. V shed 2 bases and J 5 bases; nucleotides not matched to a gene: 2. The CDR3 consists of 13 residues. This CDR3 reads CASSERQGYGYTF. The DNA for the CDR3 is TGTGCCAGCAGTGAACGACAGGGATATGGCTACACCTTC.

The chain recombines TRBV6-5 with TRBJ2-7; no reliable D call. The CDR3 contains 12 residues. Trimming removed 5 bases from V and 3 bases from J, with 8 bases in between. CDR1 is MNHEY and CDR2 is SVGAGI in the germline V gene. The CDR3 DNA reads TGTGCCAGCAGTACTCCGGGCTACGAGCAGTACTTC. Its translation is CASSTPGYEQYF.

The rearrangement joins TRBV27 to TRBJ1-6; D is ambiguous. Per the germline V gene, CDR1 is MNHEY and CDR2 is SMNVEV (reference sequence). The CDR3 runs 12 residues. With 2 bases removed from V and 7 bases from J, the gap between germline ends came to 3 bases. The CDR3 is CASSLGNSPLHF. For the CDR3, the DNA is TGTGCCAGCAGTTTAGGGAATTCACCCCTCCACTTT.

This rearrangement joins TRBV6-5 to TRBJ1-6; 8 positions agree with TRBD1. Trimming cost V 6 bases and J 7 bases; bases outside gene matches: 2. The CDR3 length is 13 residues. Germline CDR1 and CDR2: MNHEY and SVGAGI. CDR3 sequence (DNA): TGTGCCAGCAGACGGACAGGGAATTCACCCCTCCACTTT. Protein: CASRRTGNSPLHF.

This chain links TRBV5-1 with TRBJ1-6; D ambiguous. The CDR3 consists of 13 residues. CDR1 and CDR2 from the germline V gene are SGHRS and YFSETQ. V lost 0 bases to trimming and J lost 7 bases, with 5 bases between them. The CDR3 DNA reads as TGCGCCAGCAGCTTGGCCCCGAATTCACCCCTCCACTTT. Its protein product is CASSLAPNSPLHF.

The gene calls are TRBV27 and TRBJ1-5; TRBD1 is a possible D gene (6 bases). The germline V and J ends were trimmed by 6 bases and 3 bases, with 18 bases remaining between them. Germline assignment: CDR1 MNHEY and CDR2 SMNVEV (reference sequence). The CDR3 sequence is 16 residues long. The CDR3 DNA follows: TGTGCCAGCAGCGAAACGACAGGAGGGGACAATCAGCCCCAGCATTTT. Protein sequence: CASSETTGGDNQPQHF.

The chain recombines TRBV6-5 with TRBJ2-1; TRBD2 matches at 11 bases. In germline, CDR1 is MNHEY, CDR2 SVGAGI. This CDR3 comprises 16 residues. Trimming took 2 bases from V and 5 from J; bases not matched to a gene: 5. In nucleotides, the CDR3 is TGTGCCAGCAGTTACAAAACTAGCGGGGGAAACAATGAGCAGTTCTTC. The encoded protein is CASSYKTSGGNNEQFF.

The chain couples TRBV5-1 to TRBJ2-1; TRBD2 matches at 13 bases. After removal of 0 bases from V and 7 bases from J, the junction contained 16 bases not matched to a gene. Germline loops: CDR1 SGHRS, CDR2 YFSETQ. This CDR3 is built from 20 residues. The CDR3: CASSLAFVYTSGGEVNEQFF. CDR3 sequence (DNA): TGCGCCAGCAGCTTGGCCTTCGTTTATACTAGCGGGGGGGAGGTGAATGAGCAGTTCTTC.

The CDR3 DNA follows: TGCGCCAGCAGCTTGGAGGGTCAGCGGACTCAGCCCCAGCATTTT. This encodes CASSLEGQRTQPQHF. This chain uses TRBV5-1 with TRBJ1-5; D gene uncertain. Deletions cut 0 bases from V and 6 bases from J, with 13 bases between. Germline V gives CDR1 SGHRS, CDR2 YFSETQ. This CDR3 spans 15 amino acids.

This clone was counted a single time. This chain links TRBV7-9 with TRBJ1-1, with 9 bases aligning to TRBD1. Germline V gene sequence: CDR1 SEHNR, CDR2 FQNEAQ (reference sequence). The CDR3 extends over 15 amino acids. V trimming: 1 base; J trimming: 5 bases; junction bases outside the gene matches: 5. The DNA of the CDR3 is TGTGCCAGCAGCTTAGGGGACAGGGAGAGGACTGAAGCTTTCTTT. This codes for CASSLGDRERTEAFF.

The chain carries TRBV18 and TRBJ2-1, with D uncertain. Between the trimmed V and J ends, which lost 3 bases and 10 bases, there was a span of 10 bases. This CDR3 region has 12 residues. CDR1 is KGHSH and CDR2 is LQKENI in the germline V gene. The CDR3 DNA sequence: TGTGCCAGCTCACCCTTTAATTTCGAGCAGTTCTTC. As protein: CASSPFNFEQFF.

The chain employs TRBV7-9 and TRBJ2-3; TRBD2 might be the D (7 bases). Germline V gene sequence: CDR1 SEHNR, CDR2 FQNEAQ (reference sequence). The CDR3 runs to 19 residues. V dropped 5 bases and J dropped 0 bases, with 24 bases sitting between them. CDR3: CASSLSRGGGTKSTDTQYF. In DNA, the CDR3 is TGTGCCAGCAGCCTATCAAGGGGGGGCGGTACCAAGAGCACAGATACGCAGTATTTT. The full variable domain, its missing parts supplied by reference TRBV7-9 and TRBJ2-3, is DTGVSQNPRHKITKRGQNVTFRCDPISEHNRLYWYRQTLGQGPEFLTYFQNEAQLEKSRLLSDRFSAERPKGSFSTLEIQRTEQGDSAMYLCASSLSRGGGTKSTDTQYFGPGTRLTVL.

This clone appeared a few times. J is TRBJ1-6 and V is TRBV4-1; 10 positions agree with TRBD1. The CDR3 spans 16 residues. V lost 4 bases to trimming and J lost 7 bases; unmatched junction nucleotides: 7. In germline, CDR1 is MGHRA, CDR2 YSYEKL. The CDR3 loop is CASSLGRTGGNSPLHF. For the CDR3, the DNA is TGCGCCAGCAGCCTTGGCCGGACAGGGGGAAATTCACCCCTCCACTTT.

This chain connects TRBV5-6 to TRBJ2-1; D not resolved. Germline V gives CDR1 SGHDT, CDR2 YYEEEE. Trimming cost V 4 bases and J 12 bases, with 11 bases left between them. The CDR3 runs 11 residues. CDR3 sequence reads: CASSEGSAQFF. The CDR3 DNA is TGTGCCAGCAGCGAAGGAAGCGCGCAGTTCTTC.

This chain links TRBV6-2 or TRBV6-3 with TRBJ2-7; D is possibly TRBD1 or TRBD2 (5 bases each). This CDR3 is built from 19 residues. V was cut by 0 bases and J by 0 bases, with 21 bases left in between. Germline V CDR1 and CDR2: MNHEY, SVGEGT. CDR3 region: CASSYSGTGQRGYSYEQYF. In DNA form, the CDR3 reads TGTGCCAGCAGTTACTCGGGTACGGGTCAGAGGGGATACTCCTACGAGCAGTACTTC.